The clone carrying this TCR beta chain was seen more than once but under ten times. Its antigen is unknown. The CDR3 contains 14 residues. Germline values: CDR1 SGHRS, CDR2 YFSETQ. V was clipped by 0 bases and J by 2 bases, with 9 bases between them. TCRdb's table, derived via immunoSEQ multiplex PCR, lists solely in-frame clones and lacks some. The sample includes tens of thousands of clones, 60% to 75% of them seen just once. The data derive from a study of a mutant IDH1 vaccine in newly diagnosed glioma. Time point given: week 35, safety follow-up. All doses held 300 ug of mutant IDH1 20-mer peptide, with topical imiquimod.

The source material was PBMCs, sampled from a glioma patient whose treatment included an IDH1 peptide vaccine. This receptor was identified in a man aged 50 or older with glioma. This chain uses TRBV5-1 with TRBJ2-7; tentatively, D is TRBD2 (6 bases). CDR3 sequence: CASSLESGAYEQYF. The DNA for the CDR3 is TGCGCCAGCAGCTTGGAATCGGGGGCCTACGAGCAGTACTTC.